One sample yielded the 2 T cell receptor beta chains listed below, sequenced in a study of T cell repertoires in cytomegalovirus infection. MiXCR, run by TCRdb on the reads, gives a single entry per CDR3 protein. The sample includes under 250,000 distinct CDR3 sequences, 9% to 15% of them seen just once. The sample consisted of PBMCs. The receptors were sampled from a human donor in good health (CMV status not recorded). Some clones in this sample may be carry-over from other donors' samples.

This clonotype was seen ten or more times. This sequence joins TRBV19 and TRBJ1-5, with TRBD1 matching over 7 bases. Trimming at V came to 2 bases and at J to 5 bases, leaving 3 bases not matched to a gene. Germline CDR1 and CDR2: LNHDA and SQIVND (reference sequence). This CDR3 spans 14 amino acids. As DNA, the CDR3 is TGTGCCAGTAGTATAAAGGGGGCGGATCAGCCCCAGCATTTT. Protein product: CASSIKGADQPQHF.

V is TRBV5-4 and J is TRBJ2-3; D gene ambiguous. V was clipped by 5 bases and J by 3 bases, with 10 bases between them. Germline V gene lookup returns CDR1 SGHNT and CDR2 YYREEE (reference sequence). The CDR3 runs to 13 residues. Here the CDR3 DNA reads TGTGCCAGCAGGGCTAGTGGAACAGATACGCAGTATTTT. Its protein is CASRASGTDTQYF.